This T cell receptor (beta chain) is from a study of T cell repertoires in cytomegalovirus infection. Study background: The authors used CMV epitopes that were HLA-C-restricted (recently identified) and HLA-B-restricted (well studied). Shared public TCR beta signatures pointed to both CMV infection and a matching HLA type.

TCRdb itself ran the reads through MiXCR, one entry per CDR3 protein. This table has about half a million distinct CDR3 sequences, 33% appearing once. On this clonotype itself: The antigen remains undetermined.

The V end was cut by 1 base, the J end by 3 bases, with 19 bases between. The CDR3 runs 18 residues. Germline V gene lookup returns CDR1 LNHNV and CDR2 YYDKDF (reference sequence). The chain links TRBV15 to TRBJ2-4; D is possibly TRBD2 (7 bases). This clonotype was sampled from a human donor in good health (CMV status not recorded). Some clones in this sample may be carry-over from other donors' samples. This specimen was cultured PBMCs, taken from culture after CMV antigen stimulation. CDR3 sequence: CATSRGGGGAGVKNIQYF. CDR3 sequence (DNA): TGTGCCACCAGCAGAGGGGGGGGCGGGGCCGGGGTCAAAAACATTCAGTACTTC. Full variable domain (rest looked up from reference TRBV15 and TRBJ2-4): DAMVIQNPRYQVTQFGKPVTLSCSQTLNHNVMYWYQQKSSQAPKLLFHYYDKDFNNEADTPDNFQSRRPNTSFCFLDIRSPGLGDTAMYLCATSRGGGGAGVKNIQYFGAGTRLSVL.